These 9 T cell receptor beta chains were all obtained from the same sample, sequenced in a study of T cells after yellow fever vaccination. TCRdb called the 5' RACE reads again in MiXCR, with one record for every CDR3 protein. The table has 100,000 to 150,000 distinct CDR3 sequences, about 7% seen once. The sequencing used CD4+ T cells sorted from PBMCs, collected 10 to 11 days after the first yellow fever vaccination. These receptors were taken from a man younger than 30 who received the YFV17D yellow fever vaccine.

This clonotype was recorded at least ten times. The chain joins TRBV2 to TRBJ2-1; possible D gene TRBD1, 6 bases. This CDR3 spans 11 amino acids. Germline V gene data show CDR1 as SNHLY and CDR2 as FYNNEI. Trimming took 6 bases from V and 10 from J, leaving 10 bases between them. The CDR3 reads CASRGAGEQFF. The CDR3 DNA is TGTGCCAGCAGGGGGGCTGGGGAGCAGTTCTTC.

This clonotype has at least ten counts. This rearrangement joins TRBV6-2 or TRBV6-3 to TRBJ1-5; TRBD1 matches at 7 bases. The CDR3 extends over 13 amino acids. Germline CDR1 reads MNHEY; CDR2 reads SVGEGT. With 5 bases clipped from V and 9 bases from J, the junction kept 7 bases outside the gene matches. Here the CDR3 reads CASSDRDRGPQHF. The CDR3 bases are TGTGCCAGCAGTGACCGGGACAGAGGGCCCCAGCATTTT.

The rearrangement joins TRBV5-1 to TRBJ2-5; tentative D call: TRBD1 (5 bases). Deletions cut 4 bases from V and 4 bases from J, with 14 bases between. In germline, CDR1 is SGHRS, CDR2 YFSETQ. The CDR3 totals 14 residues. The CDR3 here is CASSTGHTTETQYF. The CDR3 DNA follows: TGCGCCAGCAGCACCGGACACACAACAGAGACCCAGTACTTC.

This clonotype has at least ten counts. This chain links TRBV7-2 with TRBJ2-4, with 7 bases that match TRBD1. This CDR3 comprises 15 residues. CDR1 SGHTA and CDR2 FQGNSA come from the germline V gene. V lost 1 base, J lost 9 bases, and 9 bases stayed unmatched. The CDR3 reads CASSLGDRDQSIQYF. Written as DNA, the CDR3 is TGTGCCAGCAGCTTAGGAGACAGGGACCAATCCATTCAGTACTTC.

This clonotype has ten or more counts. As DNA, the CDR3 is TGTGCCAGCAGTCGGACTGGCCGCGCAGATACGCAGTATTTT. Its translation: CASSRTGRADTQYF. This chain uses TRBV6-1 with TRBJ2-3; TRBD2 might be the D (5 bases). V was pared by 5 bases and J by 4 bases, with 13 bases between. From germline, CDR1 is MNHNS and CDR2 SASEGT. This CDR3 has 14 amino acids.

This clonotype showed up many times. A junction boundary mismatches the germline segment, possibly from a read error. The chain has TRBV4-3 and TRBJ2-7; D unresolved. The CDR3 consists of 16 residues. The germline V gene encodes CDR1 LGHNA and CDR2 YSLEER. CDR3 coding DNA: TGCGCCAGCAGTCAAGAAGCAACCGCGTCAGACTACGAGCAGTACTTC. It translates to CASSQEATASDYEQYF.

Many counts were recorded for this clonotype. The V gene is TRBV4-3, the J gene TRBJ2-3; 11 bases agree with TRBD2. The CDR3 has 17 amino acids. With 1 base clipped from V and 4 bases from J, the junction kept 7 bases outside the gene matches. The germline CDR1 and CDR2 sequences are LGHNA and YSLEER. Here the CDR3 DNA reads TGCGCCAGCAGCCAAGGCATAGCGGGGGGGCCATCAGATACGCAGTATTTT. This encodes CASSQGIAGGPSDTQYF.

This clonotype was detected many times. The chain combines TRBV20-1 with TRBJ2-7; D is possibly TRBD1 (7 bases). Germline V gene sequence: CDR1 DFQATT, CDR2 SNEGSKA (reference sequence). CDR3 length equals 14 residues. CDR3 DNA sequence: TGCAGCCCGAGGGGGCTGGGGGGCTCCTACGAGCAGTACGTC. Its protein product is CSPRGLGGSYEQYV.

The sample holds many counts of this clonotype. At one boundary the junction diverges from the germline segment, which might be a read error. The V call is TRBV12-3 or TRBV12-4, the J call TRBJ1-5; D call uncertain. This CDR3 contains 15 residues. As DNA, the CDR3 is TGTGCCAGCAGGTTAGGTGATCGGCCGCTGCAGCCCCAGCATTTT. This encodes CASRLGDRPLQPQHF.